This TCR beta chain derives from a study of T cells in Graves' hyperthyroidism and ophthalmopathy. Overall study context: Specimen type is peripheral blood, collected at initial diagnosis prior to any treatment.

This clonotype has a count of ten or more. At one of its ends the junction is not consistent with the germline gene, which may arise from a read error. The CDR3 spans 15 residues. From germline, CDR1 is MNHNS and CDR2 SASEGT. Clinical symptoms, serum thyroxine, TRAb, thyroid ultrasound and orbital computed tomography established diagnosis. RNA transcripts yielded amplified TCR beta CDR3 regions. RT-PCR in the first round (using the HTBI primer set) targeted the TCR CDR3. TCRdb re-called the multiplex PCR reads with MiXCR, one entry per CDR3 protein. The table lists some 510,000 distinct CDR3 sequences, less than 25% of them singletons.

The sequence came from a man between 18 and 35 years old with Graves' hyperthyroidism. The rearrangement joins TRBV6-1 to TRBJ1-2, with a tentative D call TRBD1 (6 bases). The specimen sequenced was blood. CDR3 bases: TGTGCCAGCAGAGAAGGGGGAGTCCCAGGCTATGGCTACACCTTC. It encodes CASREGGVPGYGYTF.